This T cell receptor beta chain was recorded in a study of T cell responses to AZD1222 COVID-19 vaccine. V was cut by 0 bases and J by 2 bases, with 5 bases left in between. CDR1 LGHDT and CDR2 YNNKEL come from the germline V gene (reference sequence). This CDR3 has 15 residues. Regarding the study as a whole: Clonal diversity was possibly underestimated, and white British individuals and females predominated among donors. Mapped onto spike, vaccine-associated CD4 TCRs spanned it and were dominant at 160-218 and 743-854.

The table came from immunoSEQ multiplex PCR; TCRdb's copy has only in-frame clones and leaves some out. The table includes over 70,000 clones, roughly 80% detected once. With respect to this clone: Its specificity is unknown.

The specimen comprised peripheral blood, sampled 28 days after the second dose of the MenACWY control vaccine. The chain has TRBV3-1 (or the pseudogene TRBV3-2) and TRBJ2-6, with D unclear. The TCR sequence derives from an adult who received the MenACWY meningococcal vaccine as a control. The CDR3 DNA is TGTGCCAGCAGCCAAGATGGAACTGGGGCCAACGTCCTGACTTTC. Amino acid sequence: CASSQDGTGANVLTF.